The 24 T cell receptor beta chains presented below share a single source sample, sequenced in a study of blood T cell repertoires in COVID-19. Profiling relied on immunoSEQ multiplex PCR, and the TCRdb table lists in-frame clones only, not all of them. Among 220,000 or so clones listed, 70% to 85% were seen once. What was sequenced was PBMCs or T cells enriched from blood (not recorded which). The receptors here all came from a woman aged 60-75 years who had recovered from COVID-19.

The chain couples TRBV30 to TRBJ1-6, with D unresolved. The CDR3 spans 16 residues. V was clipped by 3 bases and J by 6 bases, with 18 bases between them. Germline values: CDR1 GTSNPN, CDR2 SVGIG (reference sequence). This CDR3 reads CAWRISPDTGNSPLHF. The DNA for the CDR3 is TGTGCCTGGAGAATTTCCCCCGACACTGGTAATTCACCCCTCCACTTT.

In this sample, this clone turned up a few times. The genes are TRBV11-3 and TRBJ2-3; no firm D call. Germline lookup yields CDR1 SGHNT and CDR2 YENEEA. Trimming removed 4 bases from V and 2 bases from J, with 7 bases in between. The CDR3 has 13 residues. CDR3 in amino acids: CASSSQHTDTQYF. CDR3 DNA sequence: TGTGCCAGCAGCTCACAACACACAGATACGCAGTATTTT.

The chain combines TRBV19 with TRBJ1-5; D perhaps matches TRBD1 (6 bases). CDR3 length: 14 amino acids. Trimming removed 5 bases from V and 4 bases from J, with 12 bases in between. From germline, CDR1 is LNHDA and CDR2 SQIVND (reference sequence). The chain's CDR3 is CASSFRQANQPQHF. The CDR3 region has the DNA TGTGCCAGTAGTTTTCGACAGGCGAATCAGCCCCAGCATTTT.

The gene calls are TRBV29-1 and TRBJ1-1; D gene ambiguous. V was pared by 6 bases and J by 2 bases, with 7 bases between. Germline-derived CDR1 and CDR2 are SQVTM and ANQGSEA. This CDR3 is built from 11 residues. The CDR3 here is CSVRINTEAFF. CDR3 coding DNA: TGCAGCGTGAGGATTAACACTGAAGCTTTCTTT.

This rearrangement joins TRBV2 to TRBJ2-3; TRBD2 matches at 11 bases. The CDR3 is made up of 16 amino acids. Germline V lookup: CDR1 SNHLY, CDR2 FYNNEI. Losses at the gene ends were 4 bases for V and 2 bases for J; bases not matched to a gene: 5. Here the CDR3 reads CASSGTLAGATDTQYF. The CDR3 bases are TGTGCCAGCAGTGGTACACTAGCGGGGGCCACAGATACGCAGTATTTT.

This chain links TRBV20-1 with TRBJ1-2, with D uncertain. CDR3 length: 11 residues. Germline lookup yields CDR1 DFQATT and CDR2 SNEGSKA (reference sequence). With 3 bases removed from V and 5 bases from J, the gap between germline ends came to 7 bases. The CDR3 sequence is CSASPPYGYTF. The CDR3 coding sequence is TGCAGTGCTAGTCCCCCTTATGGCTACACCTTC.

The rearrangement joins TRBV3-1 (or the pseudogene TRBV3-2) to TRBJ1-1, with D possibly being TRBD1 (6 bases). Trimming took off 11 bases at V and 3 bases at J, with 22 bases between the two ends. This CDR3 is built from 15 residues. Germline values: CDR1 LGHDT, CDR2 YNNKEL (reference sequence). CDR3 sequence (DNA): TGTGCCTCAGCGAGGCCCCAGGGGCACGACACTGAAGCTTTCTTT. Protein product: CASARPQGHDTEAFF.

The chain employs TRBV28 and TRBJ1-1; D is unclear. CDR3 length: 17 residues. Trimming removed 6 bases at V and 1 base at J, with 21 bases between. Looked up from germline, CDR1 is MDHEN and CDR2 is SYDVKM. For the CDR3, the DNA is TGTGCCAGCAGGGCCCTTCTGGACCTGGAGGGGAACACTGAAGCTTTCTTT. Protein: CASRALLDLEGNTEAFF.

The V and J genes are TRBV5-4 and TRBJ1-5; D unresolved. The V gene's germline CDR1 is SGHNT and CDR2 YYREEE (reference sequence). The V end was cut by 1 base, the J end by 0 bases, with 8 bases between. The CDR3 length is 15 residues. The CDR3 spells CASSLNPGSNQPQHF. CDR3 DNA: TGTGCCAGCAGCTTGAATCCGGGTAGCAATCAGCCCCAGCATTTT.

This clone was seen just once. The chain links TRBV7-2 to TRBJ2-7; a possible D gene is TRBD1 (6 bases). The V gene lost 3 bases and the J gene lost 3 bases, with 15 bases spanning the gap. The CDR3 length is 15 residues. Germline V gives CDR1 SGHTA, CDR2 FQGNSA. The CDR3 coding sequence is TGTGCCAGCAGCTTCGACAGGCTGTCTAGCTACGAGCAGTACTTC. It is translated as CASSFDRLSSYEQYF.

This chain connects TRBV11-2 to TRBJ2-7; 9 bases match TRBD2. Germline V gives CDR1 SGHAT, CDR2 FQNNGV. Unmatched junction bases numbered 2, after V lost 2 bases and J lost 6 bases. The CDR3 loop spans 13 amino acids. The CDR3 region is CASSLKTSGEQYF. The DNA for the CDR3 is TGTGCCAGCAGCTTAAAGACTAGCGGCGAGCAGTACTTC.

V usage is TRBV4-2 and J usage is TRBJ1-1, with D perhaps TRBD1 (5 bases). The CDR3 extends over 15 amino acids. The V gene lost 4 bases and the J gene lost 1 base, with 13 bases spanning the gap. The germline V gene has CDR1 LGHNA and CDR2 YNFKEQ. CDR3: CASSPLGQRNTEAFF. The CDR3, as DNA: TGTGCCAGCAGCCCCTTGGGGCAGAGGAACACTGAAGCTTTCTTT.

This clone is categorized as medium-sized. CDR3 sequence: CASSLILVGETEAFF. CDR3 nucleotide sequence: TGTGCCAGCAGCTTAATTTTAGTCGGAGAAACTGAAGCTTTCTTT. This chain connects TRBV7-3 to TRBJ1-1; the D is unclear. Germline V gene sequence: CDR1 SGHTA, CDR2 FQGTGA. The CDR3 is 15 residues long. V lost 1 base and J lost 5, with 14 bases in between.

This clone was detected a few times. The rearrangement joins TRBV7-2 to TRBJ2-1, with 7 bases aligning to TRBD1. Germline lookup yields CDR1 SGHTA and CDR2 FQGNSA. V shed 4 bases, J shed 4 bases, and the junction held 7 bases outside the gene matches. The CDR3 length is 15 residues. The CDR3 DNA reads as TGTGCCAGCAGCTGGGGACCGGGACAGTACAATGAGCAGTTCTTC. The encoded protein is CASSWGPGQYNEQFF. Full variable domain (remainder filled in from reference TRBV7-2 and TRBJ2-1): GAGVSQSPSNKVTEKGKDVELRCDPISGHTALYWYRQSLGQGLEFLIYFQGNSAPDKSGLPSDRFSAERTGGSVSTLTIQRTQQEDSAVYLCASSWGPGQYNEQFFGPGTRLTVL.

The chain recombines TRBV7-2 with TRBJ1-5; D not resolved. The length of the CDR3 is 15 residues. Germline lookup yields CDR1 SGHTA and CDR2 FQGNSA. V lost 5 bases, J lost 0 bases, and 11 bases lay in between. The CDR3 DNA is TGTGCCAGCAGCCCGACAACTTCTAGCAATCAGCCCCAGCATTTT. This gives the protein CASSPTTSSNQPQHF. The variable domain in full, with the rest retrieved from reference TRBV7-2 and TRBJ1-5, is GAGVSQSPSNKVTEKGKDVELRCDPISGHTALYWYRQSLGQGLEFLIYFQGNSAPDKSGLPSDRFSAERTGGSVSTLTIQRTQQEDSAVYLCASSPTTSSNQPQHFGDGTRLSIL.

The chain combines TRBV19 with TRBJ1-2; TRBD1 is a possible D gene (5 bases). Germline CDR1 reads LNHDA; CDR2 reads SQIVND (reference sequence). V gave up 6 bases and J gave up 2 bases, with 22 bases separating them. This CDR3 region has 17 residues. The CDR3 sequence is CASSIITGGGQNYGYTF. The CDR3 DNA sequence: TGTGCCAGTAGCATTATCACAGGCGGCGGACAAAACTATGGCTACACCTTC.

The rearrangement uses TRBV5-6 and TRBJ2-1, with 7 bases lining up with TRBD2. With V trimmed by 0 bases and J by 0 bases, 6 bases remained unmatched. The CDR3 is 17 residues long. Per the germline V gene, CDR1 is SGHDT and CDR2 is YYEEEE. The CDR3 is CASSLGGGPLSYNEQFF. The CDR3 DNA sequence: TGTGCCAGCAGCTTGGGGGGGGGTCCCCTCTCCTACAATGAGCAGTTCTTC.

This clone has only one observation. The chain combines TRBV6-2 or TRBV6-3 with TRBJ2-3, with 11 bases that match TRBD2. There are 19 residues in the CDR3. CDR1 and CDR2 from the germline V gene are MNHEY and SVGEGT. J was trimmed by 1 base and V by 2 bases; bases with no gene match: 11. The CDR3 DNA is TGTGCCAGCAGTTACCCGGGTCTAGCGGGGGGCCAAGGCACAGATACGCAGTATTTT. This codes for CASSYPGLAGGQGTDTQYF.

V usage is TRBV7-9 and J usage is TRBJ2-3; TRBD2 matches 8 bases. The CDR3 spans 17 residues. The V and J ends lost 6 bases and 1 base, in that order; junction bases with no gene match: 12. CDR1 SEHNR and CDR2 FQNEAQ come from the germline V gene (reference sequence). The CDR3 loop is CASRGGLAGRGTDTQYF. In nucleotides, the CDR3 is TGTGCCAGCAGAGGTGGGCTAGCGGGTAGGGGCACAGATACGCAGTATTTT.

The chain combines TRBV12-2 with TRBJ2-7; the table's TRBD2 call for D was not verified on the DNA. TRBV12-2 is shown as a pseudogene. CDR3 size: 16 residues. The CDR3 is CASRLPMVAGLYEQYF. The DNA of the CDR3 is TGTGCAAGTCGCCTACCCATGGTAGCGGGTCTCTACGAGCAGTACTTC.

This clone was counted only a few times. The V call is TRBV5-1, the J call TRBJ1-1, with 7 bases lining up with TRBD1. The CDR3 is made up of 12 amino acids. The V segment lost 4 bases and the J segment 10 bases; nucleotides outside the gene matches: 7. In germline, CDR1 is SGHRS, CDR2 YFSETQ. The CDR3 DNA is TGCGCCAGCAGCGTAGACAGGGTGGGAGCTTTCTTT. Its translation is CASSVDRVGAFF.

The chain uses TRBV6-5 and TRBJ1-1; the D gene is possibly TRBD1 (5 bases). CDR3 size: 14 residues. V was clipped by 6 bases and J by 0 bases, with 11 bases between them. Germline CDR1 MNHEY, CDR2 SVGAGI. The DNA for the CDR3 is TGTGCCAGCAGATGGGACTATATGAACACTGAAGCTTTCTTT. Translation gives CASRWDYMNTEAFF.

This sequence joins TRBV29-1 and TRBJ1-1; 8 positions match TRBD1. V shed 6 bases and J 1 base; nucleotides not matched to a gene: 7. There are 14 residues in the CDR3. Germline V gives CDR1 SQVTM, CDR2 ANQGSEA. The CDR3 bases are TGCAGCGTCAGCCCCGGGACAGGGAACACTGAAGCTTTCTTT. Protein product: CSVSPGTGNTEAFF.

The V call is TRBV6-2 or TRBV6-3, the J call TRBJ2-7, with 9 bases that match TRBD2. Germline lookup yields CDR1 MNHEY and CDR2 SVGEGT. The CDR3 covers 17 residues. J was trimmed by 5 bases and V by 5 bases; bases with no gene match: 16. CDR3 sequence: CASSSSGLRGGAHEQYF. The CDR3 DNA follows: TGTGCCAGCAGTAGCTCGGGGCTGCGCGGGGGGGCACACGAGCAGTACTTC.